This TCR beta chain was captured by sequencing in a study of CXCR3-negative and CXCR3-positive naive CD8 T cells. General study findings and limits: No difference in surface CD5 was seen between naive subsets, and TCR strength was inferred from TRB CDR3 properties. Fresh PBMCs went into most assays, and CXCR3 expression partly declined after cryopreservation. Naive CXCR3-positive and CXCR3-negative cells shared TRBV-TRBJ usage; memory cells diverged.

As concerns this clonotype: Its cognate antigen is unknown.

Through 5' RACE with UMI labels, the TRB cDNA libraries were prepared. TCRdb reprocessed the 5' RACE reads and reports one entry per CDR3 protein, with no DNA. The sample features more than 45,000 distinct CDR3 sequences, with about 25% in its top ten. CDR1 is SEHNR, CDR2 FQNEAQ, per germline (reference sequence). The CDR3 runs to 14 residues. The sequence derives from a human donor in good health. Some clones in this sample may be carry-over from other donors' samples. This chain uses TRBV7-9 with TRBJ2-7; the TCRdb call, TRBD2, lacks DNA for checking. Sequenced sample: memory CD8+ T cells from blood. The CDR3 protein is CASSLTGTSYEQYF.